The sequence of this TCR beta chain was determined in a study of T cell repertoires in cytomegalovirus infection. Study-level information: In public TCR beta signatures, there were indications of both CMV infection and matching HLA type.

TCRdb re-called the reads with MiXCR, one entry per CDR3 protein. The sample has about 140,000 distinct CDR3 sequences; roughly 6% are singletons. Germline values: CDR1 KGHDR, CDR2 SFDVKD. Trimming cost V 11 bases and J 6 bases; bases outside gene matches: 7. This CDR3 has 12 amino acids. This clonotype was found many times. The sequence came from a human donor in good health (CMV status not recorded). Some clones in this sample may be carry-over from other donors' samples. The chain uses TRBV24-1 and TRBJ2-7; 9 bases fit TRBD1. Sequencing was carried out using PBMCs. As DNA, the CDR3 is TGTGCCAGCGGGACAGGGTTGGGCGAGCAGTACTTC. Residues: CASGTGLGEQYF.